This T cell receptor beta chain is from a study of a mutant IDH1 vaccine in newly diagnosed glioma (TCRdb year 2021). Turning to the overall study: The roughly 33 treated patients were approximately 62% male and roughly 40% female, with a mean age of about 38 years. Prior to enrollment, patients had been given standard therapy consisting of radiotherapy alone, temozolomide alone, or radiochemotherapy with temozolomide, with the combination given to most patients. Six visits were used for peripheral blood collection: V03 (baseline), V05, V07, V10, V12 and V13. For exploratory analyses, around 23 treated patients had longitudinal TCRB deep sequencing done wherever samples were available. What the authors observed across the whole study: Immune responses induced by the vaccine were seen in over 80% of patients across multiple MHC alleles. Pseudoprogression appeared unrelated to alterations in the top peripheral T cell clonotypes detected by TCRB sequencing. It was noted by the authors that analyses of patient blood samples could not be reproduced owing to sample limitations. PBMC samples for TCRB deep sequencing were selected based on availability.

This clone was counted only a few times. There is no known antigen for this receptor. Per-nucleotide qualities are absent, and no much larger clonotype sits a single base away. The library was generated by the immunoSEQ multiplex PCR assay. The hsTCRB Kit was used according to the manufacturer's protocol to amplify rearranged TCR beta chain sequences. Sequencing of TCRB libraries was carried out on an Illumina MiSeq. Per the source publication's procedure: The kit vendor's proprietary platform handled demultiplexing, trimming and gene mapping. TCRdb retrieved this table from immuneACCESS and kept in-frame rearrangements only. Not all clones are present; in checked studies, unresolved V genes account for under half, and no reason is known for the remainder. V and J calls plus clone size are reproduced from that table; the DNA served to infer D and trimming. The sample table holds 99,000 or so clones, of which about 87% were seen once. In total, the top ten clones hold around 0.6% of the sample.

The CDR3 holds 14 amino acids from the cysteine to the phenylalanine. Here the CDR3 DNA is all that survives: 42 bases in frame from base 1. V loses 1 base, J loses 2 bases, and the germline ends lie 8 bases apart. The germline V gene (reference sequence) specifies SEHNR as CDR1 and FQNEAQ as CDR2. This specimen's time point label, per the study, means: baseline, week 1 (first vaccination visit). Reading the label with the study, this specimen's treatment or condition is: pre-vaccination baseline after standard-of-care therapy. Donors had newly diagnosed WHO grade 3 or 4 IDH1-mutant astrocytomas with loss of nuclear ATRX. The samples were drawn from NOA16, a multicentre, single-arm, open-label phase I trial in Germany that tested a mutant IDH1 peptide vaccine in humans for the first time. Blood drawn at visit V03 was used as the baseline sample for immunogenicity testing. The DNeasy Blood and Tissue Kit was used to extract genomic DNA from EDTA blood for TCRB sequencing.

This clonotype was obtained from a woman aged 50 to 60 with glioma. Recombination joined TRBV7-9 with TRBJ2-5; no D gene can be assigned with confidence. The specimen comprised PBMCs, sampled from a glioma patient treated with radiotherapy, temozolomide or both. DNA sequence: TGTGCCAGCAGCTTAGGGCCAGCACAAGAGACCCAGTACTTC. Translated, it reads CASSLGPAQETQYF.